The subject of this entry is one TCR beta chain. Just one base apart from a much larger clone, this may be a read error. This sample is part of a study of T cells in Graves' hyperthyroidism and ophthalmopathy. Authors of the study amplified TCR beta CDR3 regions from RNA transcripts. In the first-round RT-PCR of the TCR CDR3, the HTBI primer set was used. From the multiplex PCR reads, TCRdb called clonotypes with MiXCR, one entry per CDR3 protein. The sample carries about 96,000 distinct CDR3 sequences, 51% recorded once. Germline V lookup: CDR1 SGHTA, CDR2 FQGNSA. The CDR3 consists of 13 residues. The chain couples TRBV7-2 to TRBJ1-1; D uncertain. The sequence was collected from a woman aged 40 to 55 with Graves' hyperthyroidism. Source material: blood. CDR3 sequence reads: CASSHARNTEALF. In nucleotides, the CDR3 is TGCGCCAGCAGCCACGCCAGGAACACTGAAGCTCTCTTT. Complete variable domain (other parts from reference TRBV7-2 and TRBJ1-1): GAGVSQSPSNKVTEKGKDVELRCDPISGHTALYWYRQSLGQGLEFLIYFQGNSAPDKSGLPSDRFSAERTGGSVSTLTIQRTQQEDSAVYLCASSHARNTEALFGQGTRLTVV.